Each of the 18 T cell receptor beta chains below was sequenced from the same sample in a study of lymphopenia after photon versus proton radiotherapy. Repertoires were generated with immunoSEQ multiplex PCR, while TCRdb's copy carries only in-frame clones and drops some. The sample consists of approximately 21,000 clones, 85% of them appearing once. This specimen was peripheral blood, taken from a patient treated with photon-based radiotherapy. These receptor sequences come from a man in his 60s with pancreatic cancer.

The CDR3 coding sequence is TGTGCCAGCAGTTCCCAGGGGCTTGCAGGGGAGACCCAGTACTTC. It yields the protein CASSSQGLAGETQYF. The rearrangement uses TRBV27 and TRBJ2-5; D possibly corresponds to TRBD1 (6 bases). There are 15 residues in the CDR3. V lost 4 bases to trimming and J lost 5 bases, with 17 bases between them. In germline, CDR1 is MNHEY, CDR2 SMNVEV (reference sequence).

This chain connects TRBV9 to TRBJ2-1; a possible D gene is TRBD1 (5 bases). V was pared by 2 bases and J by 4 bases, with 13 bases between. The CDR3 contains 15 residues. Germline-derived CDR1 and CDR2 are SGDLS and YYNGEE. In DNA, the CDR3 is TGTGCCAGCAGCGTTCGCCTAGACAGTTACAATGAGCAGTTCTTC. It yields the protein CASSVRLDSYNEQFF.

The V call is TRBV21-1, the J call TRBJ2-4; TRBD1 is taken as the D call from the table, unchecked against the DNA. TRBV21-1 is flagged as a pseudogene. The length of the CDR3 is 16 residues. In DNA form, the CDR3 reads TGTGCCAGCAGCAGGACAGGGGGTCCGTACAAAAACATTCAGTACTTC. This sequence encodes CASSRTGGPYKNIQYF.

In nucleotides, the CDR3 is TGTGCCAGCAGCCAAGCCCCAACTAGCGGTAGTTCTAGCACAGATACGCAGTATTTT. Its translation: CASSQAPTSGSSSTDTQYF. The chain carries TRBV4-2 and TRBJ2-3, with 8 positions matching TRBD2. The CDR3 loop spans 19 amino acids. Trimming cost V 1 base and J 0 bases; bases outside gene matches: 12. Per the germline V gene, CDR1 is LGHNA and CDR2 is YNFKEQ.

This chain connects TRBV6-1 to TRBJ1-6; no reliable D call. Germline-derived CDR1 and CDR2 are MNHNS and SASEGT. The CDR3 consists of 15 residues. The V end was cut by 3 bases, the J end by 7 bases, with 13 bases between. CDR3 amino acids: CASSEGRQLNSPLHF. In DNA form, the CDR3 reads TGTGCCAGCAGTGAGGGGAGGCAGTTGAATTCACCCCTCCACTTT.

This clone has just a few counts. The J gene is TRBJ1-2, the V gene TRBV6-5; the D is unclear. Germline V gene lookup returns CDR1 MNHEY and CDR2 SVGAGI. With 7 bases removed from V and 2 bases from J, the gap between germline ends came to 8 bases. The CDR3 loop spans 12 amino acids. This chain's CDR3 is CASKEGNYGYTF. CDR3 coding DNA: TGTGCCAGCAAAGAGGGAAACTATGGCTACACCTTC.

Here the CDR3 reads CASSQDVSTANEKLFF. The DNA of the CDR3 is TGCGCCAGCAGCCAAGATGTGTCGACAGCGAATGAAAAACTGTTTTTT. The gene calls are TRBV4-3 and TRBJ1-4; tentative D call: TRBD1 (5 bases). The germline V gene has CDR1 LGHNA and CDR2 YSLEER. This CDR3 region has 16 residues. V gave up 0 bases and J gave up 5 bases, with 13 bases separating them.

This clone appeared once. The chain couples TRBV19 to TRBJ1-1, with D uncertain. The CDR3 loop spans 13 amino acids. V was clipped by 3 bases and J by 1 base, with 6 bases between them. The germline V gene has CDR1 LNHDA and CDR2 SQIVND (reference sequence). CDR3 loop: CASSILANTEAFF. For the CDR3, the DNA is TGTGCCAGTAGTATTTTAGCGAACACTGAAGCTTTCTTT.

The chain's CDR3 is CASSSLLPGANVLTF. CDR3 nucleotide sequence: TGTGCCAGCAGCTCCCTCCTGCCTGGGGCCAACGTCCTGACTTTC. V and J are TRBV7-6 and TRBJ2-6; D is unresolved. CDR3 length: 15 residues. CDR1 and CDR2 (germline): SGHVS, FNYEAQ. V dropped 4 bases and J dropped 2 bases, with 9 bases sitting between them. The entire variable domain, with the rest obtained from reference TRBV7-6 and TRBJ2-6, is as follows: GAGVSQSPRYKVTKRGQDVALRCDPISGHVSLYWYRQALGQGPEFLTYFNYEAQQDKSGLPNDRFSAERPEGSISTLTIQRTEQRDSAMYRCASSSLLPGANVLTFGAGSRLTVL.

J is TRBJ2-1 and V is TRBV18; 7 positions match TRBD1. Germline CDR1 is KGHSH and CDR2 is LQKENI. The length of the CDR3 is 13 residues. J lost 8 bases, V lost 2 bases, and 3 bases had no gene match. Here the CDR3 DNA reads TGTGCCAGCTCACCAAGACAGGGCGATGAGCAGTTCTTC. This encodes CASSPRQGDEQFF.

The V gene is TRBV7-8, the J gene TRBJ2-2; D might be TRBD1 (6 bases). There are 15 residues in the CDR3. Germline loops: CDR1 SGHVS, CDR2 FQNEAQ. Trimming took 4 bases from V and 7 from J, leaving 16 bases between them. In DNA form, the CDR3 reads TGTGCCAGCAGCTACGTTCTACAGGGAATCGGGGAGCTGTTTTTT. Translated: CASSYVLQGIGELFF.

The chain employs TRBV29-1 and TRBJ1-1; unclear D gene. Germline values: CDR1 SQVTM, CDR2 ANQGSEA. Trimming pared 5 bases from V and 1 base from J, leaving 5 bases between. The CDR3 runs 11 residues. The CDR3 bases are TGCAGCGTTTTGAGGAACACTGAAGCTTTCTTT. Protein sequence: CSVLRNTEAFF.

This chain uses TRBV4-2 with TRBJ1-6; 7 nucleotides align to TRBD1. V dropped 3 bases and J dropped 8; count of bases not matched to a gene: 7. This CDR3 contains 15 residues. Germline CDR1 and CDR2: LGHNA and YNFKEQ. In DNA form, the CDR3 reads TGTGCCAGCAGCCAGGGACAGCTTGTGGATTCACCCCTCCACTTT. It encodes CASSQGQLVDSPLHF.

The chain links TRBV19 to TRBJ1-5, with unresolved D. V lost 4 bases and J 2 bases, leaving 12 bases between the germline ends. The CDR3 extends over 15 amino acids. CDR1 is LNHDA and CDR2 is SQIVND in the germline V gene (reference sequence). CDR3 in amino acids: CASSNPAIGNQPQHF. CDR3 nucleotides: TGTGCCAGTAGTAACCCCGCTATTGGCAATCAGCCCCAGCATTTT.

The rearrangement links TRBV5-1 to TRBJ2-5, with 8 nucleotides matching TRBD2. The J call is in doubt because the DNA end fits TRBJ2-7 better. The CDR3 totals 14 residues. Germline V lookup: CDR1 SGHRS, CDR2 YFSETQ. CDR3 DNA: TGCGCCAGCAGCTTGACCGGGACTAGCTACGAGCAGTACTTC. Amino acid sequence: CASSLTGTSYEQYF.

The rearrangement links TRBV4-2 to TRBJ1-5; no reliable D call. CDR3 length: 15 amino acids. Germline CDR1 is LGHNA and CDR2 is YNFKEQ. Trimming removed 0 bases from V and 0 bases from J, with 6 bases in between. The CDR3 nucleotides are TGTGCCAGCAGCCAAGAAAGGAGTAGCAATCAGCCCCAGCATTTT. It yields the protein CASSQERSSNQPQHF.

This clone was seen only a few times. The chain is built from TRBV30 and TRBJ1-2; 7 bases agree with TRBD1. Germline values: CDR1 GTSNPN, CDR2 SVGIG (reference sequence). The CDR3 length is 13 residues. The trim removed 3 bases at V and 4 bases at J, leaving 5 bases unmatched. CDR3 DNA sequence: TGTGCCTGGAGAAACACAGGGGTCTATGGCTACACCTTC. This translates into CAWRNTGVYGYTF.

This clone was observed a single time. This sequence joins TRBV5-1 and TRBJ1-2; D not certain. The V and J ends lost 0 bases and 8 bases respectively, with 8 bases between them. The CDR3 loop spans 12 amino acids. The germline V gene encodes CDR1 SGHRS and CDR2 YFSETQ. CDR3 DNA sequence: TGCGCCAGCAGCTTGGACGTTAAAGGCTACACCTTC. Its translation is CASSLDVKGYTF. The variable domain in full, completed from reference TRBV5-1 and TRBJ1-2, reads KAGVTQTPRYLIKTRGQQVTLSCSPISGHRSVSWYQQTPGQGLQFLFEYFSETQRNKGNFPGRFSGRQFSNSRSEMNVSTLELGDSALYLCASSLDVKGYTFGSGTRLTVV.